The 19 T cell receptor beta chains below were found in one sample sequenced in a study of Ad26.COV2.S vaccination and SARS-CoV-2 variants (dated by TCRdb to the early 2020s). The treatment or condition label on this specimen signifies: some 20 received Ad26.COV2.S at low or high dose, single or two shots; a few received placebo; per-sample allocation not given. For vaccine and placebo recipients, repertoires were sequenced using samples collected on day 63 after the first injection. The library was prepared using the immunoSEQ multiplex PCR assay. TCRdb obtained this table from immuneACCESS and retained in-frame rearrangements with V and J assigned. These tables miss some clones; where compared with another copy, unresolved V genes account for less than half of the shortfall, and the remainder is unexplained. Counted in this sample were some 520,000 clones; roughly 89% of them appeared once. The ten most abundant clones make up roughly 12% of the sample.

Sequenced material: peripheral blood, taken in a trial of Ad26.COV2.S vaccine versus placebo. Receptor source: a person aged 18-60 years who received the Ad26.COV2.S COVID-19 vaccine or a placebo.

V usage is TRBV6-5 and J usage is TRBJ2-7; 7 nucleotides align to TRBD2. V dropped 1 base and J dropped 6; count of bases not matched to a gene: 9. The germline V gene has CDR1 MNHEY and CDR2 SVGAGI. CDR3 size: 15 residues. CDR3 DNA: TGTGCCAGCAGTTACTTGGCGGGAGCTTCGGGCGAGCAGTACTTC. Translation gives CASSYLAGASGEQYF.

The chain links TRBV5-1 to TRBJ2-3; 12 bases fit TRBD2. The CDR3 runs 14 residues. Germline lookup yields CDR1 SGHRS and CDR2 YFSETQ. With V trimmed by 4 bases and J by 6 bases, 3 bases remained unmatched. CDR3 nucleotides: TGCGCCAGCAGCCCTGGGACTAGCGGGGATACGCAGTATTTT. Protein: CASSPGTSGDTQYF.

The CDR3: CASTIGGGDEQFF. The CDR3 bases are TGTGCCAGCACTATAGGGGGCGGAGATGAGCAGTTCTTC. The genes are TRBV7-2 and TRBJ2-1, with 7 positions matching TRBD1. Germline CDR1 SGHTA, CDR2 FQGNSA. V gave up 7 bases and J gave up 8 bases; unmatched junction bases: 8. CDR3 length equals 13 residues.

This clone was seen only once. The chain has TRBV27 and TRBJ2-2; 13 bases map to TRBD2. CDR3 length equals 17 residues. Looked up from germline, CDR1 is MNHEY and CDR2 is SMNVEV (reference sequence). Germline trimming cut 1 base from V and 6 bases from J; bases unmatched to any gene: 5. The DNA of the CDR3 is TGTGCCAGCAGTTTATACGGACTAGCGGGAGTAGCCGGGGAGCTGTTTTTT. It yields the protein CASSLYGLAGVAGELFF.

The chain employs TRBV29-1 and TRBJ1-2, with D hard to call. Trimming stripped 6 bases from V and 4 bases from J, with 9 bases between. CDR3 size: 11 residues. From germline, CDR1 is SQVTM and CDR2 ANQGSEA. CDR3 bases: TGCAGCGTGGACGAGGTCTATGGCTACACCTTC. Amino acid sequence: CSVDEVYGYTF.

This sequence joins TRBV15 and TRBJ2-7; D tentatively fits TRBD1 or TRBD2 (5 bases each). CDR3 size: 14 residues. V was pared by 3 bases and J by 1 base, with 10 bases between. CDR1 LNHNV and CDR2 YYDKDF come from the germline V gene (reference sequence). Here the CDR3 reads CATSSRGTSYEQYF. DNA for the CDR3: TGTGCCACCAGCAGTAGAGGGACGTCCTACGAGCAGTACTTC.

The CDR3 protein is CASSSSQEPYGYTF. Written as DNA, the CDR3 is TGTGCCAGCAGCTCATCCCAAGAACCCTATGGCTACACCTTC. The rearrangement links TRBV6-6 to TRBJ1-2, with no clear D. CDR1 and CDR2 (germline): MNHNY, SVGAGI (reference sequence). The CDR3 consists of 14 residues. Trimming removed 6 bases from V and 4 bases from J, with 15 bases in between.

V usage is TRBV5-6 and J usage is TRBJ2-7, with TRBD1 matching 8 bases. Germline assignment: CDR1 SGHDT and CDR2 YYEEEE. The CDR3 loop spans 12 amino acids. The J segment lost 6 bases and the V segment lost 4 bases, leaving 3 bases of the junction unmatched. CDR3 loop: CASSPGGGEQYF. In DNA, the CDR3 is TGTGCCAGCAGCCCAGGGGGCGGCGAGCAGTACTTC.

This clone was counted between two and nine times. The chain uses TRBV29-1 and TRBJ2-3; D may be TRBD1 (11 bases). The V end lost 5 bases, the J end lost 5 bases, and 29 bases lay between the germline ends. The CDR3 contains 18 residues. CDR1 is SQVTM, CDR2 ANQGSEA, per germline. CDR3 region: CSVRDRGLLAGVGDTQYF. For the CDR3, the DNA is TGCAGCGTTCGGGACAGGGGGTTGCTAGCGGGAGTGGGAGATACGCAGTATTTT.

The J gene is TRBJ2-2, the V gene TRBV5-1; TRBD1 aligns across 9 bases. Germline values: CDR1 SGHRS, CDR2 YFSETQ. V shed 5 bases, J shed 1 base, and the junction held 0 bases outside the gene matches. The CDR3 totals 14 residues. CDR3 sequence (DNA): TGCGCCAGCAGGGGACAGGGGAACACCGGGGAGCTGTTTTTT. As protein: CASRGQGNTGELFF.

This chain joins TRBV6-6 and TRBJ1-2; D is perhaps TRBD1 (5 bases). This CDR3 region has 12 residues. Germline-derived CDR1 and CDR2 are MNHNY and SVGAGI (reference sequence). Deletions cut 9 bases from V and 1 base from J, with 9 bases between. CDR3 nucleotide sequence: TGTGCCAGATGGGACCGTAACTATGGCTACACCTTC. Translation: CARWDRNYGYTF.

The DNA of the CDR3 is TGTGCCAGCAGCTTAGGTGTGGCAGGGGTTGGCTACACCTTC. Its translation is CASSLGVAGVGYTF. The rearrangement links TRBV7-9 to TRBJ1-2; D possibly corresponds to TRBD1 (6 bases). This CDR3 spans 14 amino acids. Germline CDR1 SEHNR, CDR2 FQNEAQ (reference sequence). Trimming stripped 1 base from V and 7 bases from J, with 13 bases between.

The chain recombines TRBV19 with TRBJ1-1; 7 nucleotides align to TRBD1. Germline assignment: CDR1 LNHDA and CDR2 SQIVND (reference sequence). V dropped 7 bases and J dropped 3; count of bases not matched to a gene: 8. CDR3 length equals 14 residues. The CDR3 DNA follows: TGTGCCAGTAATCCCGGAGGGGGCCACACTGAAGCTTTCTTT. It is translated as CASNPGGGHTEAFF. The full variable domain, rest sourced from reference TRBV19 and TRBJ1-1, is DGGITQSPKYLFRKEGQNVTLSCEQNLNHDAMYWYRQDPGQGLRLIYYSQIVNDFQKGDIAEGYSVSREKKESFPLTVTSAQKNPTAFYLCASNPGGGHTEAFFGQGTRLTVV.

The chain uses TRBV9 and TRBJ2-7; 7 nucleotides match TRBD1. This CDR3 has 15 amino acids. Looked up from germline, CDR1 is SGDLS and CDR2 is YYNGEE. V shed 0 bases and J 2 bases; nucleotides not matched to a gene: 5. The CDR3 nucleotides are TGTGCCAGCAGCGTAGCAATGACAGGGCCCTACGAGCAGTACTTC. Translation: CASSVAMTGPYEQYF.

The gene calls are TRBV4-3 and TRBJ2-3; D not resolved. Trimming removed 1 base from V and 2 bases from J, with 13 bases in between. Germline V CDR1 and CDR2: LGHNA, YSLEER. This CDR3 has 16 amino acids. The CDR3 DNA reads as TGCGCCAGCAGCCAAGGCCCGGGCCTCCTCACAGATACGCAGTATTTT. Translating gives CASSQGPGLLTDTQYF.

Comments on this clone: The junction departs from germline at one end; a sequencing error may be responsible. The chain joins TRBV2 to TRBJ2-1; the D is unclear. The CDR3 contains 15 residues. Looked up from germline, CDR1 is SNHLY and CDR2 is FYNNEI. The CDR3 bases are TGTGCCAGCAGTGACCCTGGAGAGCCCCTTAATGGGCAGTTCTTC. As protein: CASSDPGEPLNGQFF.

This chain joins TRBV7-6 and TRBJ1-3; D unresolved. Germline-derived CDR1 and CDR2 are SGHVS and FNYEAQ. V lost 0 bases and J lost 3, with 6 bases in between. There are 14 residues in the CDR3. CDR3 DNA sequence: TGTGCCAGCAGCTTAGCAAGGGATGGAAACACCATATATTTT. Protein sequence: CASSLARDGNTIYF.

CDR3 sequence (DNA): TGTGCCAGCAGTCGGGGGCTAGCCTCTGGCTACACCTTC. Its translation: CASSRGLASGYTF. V and J are TRBV6-2 or TRBV6-3 and TRBJ1-2; perhaps TRBD1 as D (6 bases). This CDR3 contains 13 residues. The V end lost 5 bases, the J end lost 7 bases, and 14 bases lay between the germline ends. Looked up from germline, CDR1 is MNHEY and CDR2 is SVGEGT.

V gene TRBV19 combines with J gene TRBJ1-2; possibly TRBD1 for D (5 bases). Germline lookup yields CDR1 LNHDA and CDR2 SQIVND (reference sequence). The V end was cut by 3 bases, the J end by 8 bases, with 25 bases between. The CDR3 extends over 17 amino acids. The CDR3 region is CASSISGRAPGEAGYTF. The CDR3 DNA reads as TGTGCCAGTAGTATCTCGGGCAGGGCCCCGGGGGAGGCCGGCTACACCTTC.